The 23 T cell receptor beta chains presented below share a single source sample, sequenced in a study of CD8 T cells in ankylosing spondylitis. MiXCR was run by TCRdb on the 5' RACE reads, yielding one entry per CDR3 protein. Here the sample spans about 450,000 distinct CDR3 sequences, roughly 26% being singletons. Their recognized antigens are unknown. Study results and limitations: Ankylosing spondylitis blood appeared to carry a characteristic TCR beta motif of eight or nine highly homologous variants.

Input material: blood, either unsorted or a sorted T cell fraction (not recorded which). Every receptor here comes from a male donor with ankylosing spondylitis.

This clonotype has only one observation. This rearrangement joins TRBV12-3 or TRBV12-4 to TRBJ1-1; 12 bases fit TRBD1. V was pared by 4 bases and J by 9 bases, with 9 bases of the junction left unmatched. This CDR3 contains 15 residues. CDR3 sequence reads: CASSYGTGGFAQAFF. DNA of the CDR3: TGTGCCAGCAGTTACGGGACAGGGGGCTTCGCTCAAGCTTTCTTT.

The chain carries TRBV20-1 and TRBJ2-7; no clear D gene. The V end was cut by 3 bases, the J end by 9 bases, with 15 bases between. CDR3 length: 12 amino acids. Germline V gene sequence: CDR1 DFQATT, CDR2 SNEGSKA (reference sequence). CDR3 loop: CSARKPESVQYF. The CDR3 DNA reads as TGCAGTGCTAGGAAACCCGAGAGTGTGCAGTACTTC.

In this sample, this clonotype turned up many times. V usage is TRBV7-9 and J usage is TRBJ2-1, with D perhaps being TRBD1 or TRBD2 (6 bases each). The CDR3 runs 12 residues. Germline V gene lookup returns CDR1 SEHNR and CDR2 FQNEAQ (reference sequence). In DNA, the CDR3 is TGTGCAGTGAGGAGGGGACAAAATGAGCAGTTCTTC. Its protein is CAVRRGQNEQFF.

This clonotype came up a few times. The rearrangement links TRBV4-1 to TRBJ2-1; TRBD2 aligns across 9 bases. V trimming: 4 bases; J trimming: 6 bases; junction bases outside the gene matches: 10. The V gene's germline CDR1 is MGHRA and CDR2 YSYEKL. The CDR3 loop spans 16 amino acids. The CDR3 here is CASSRGTSRLFNEQFF. The CDR3 DNA is TGCGCCAGCAGCCGAGGGACTAGCCGTCTCTTCAATGAGCAGTTCTTC.

This clonotype was seen a handful of times. The chain carries TRBV6-1 and TRBJ2-3; TRBD2 agrees at 8 bases. Germline CDR1 MNHNS, CDR2 SASEGT. The CDR3 has 17 amino acids. J lost 2 bases, V lost 7 bases, and 14 bases had no gene match. CDR3 sequence reads: CASNEGATSGYTDTQYF. The CDR3 bases are TGTGCCAGCAACGAAGGGGCTACTAGCGGCTACACAGATACGCAGTATTTT.

The rearrangement links TRBV20-1 to TRBJ1-1; 7 nucleotides align to TRBD1. The ends lost 5 bases at V and 10 bases at J; junction bases unmatched: 13. The CDR3 length is 13 residues. CDR1 DFQATT and CDR2 SNEGSKA come from the germline V gene (reference sequence). The CDR3 spells CSALQTGLRGAFF. The CDR3 coding sequence is TGCAGTGCTTTACAGACAGGGCTAAGGGGAGCTTTCTTT.

V usage is TRBV5-1 and J usage is TRBJ1-6, with D maybe TRBD1 (6 bases). CDR1 and CDR2 from the germline V gene are SGHRS and YFSETQ. Trimming shortened V by 4 bases and J by 12 bases, and 11 bases separated the two germline ends. CDR3 length: 12 residues. In nucleotides, the CDR3 is TGCGCCAGCAGCCAAGGACAGCTACCCCTCCACTTT. Amino acids: CASSQGQLPLHF.

The chain has TRBV20-1 and TRBJ1-6, with a possible D match to TRBD1 (6 bases). CDR1 and CDR2 (germline): DFQATT, SNEGSKA (reference sequence). This CDR3 has 19 residues. With 2 bases removed from V and 0 bases from J, the gap between germline ends came to 20 bases. CDR3 loop: CSARLIQGGASSYNSPLHF. The CDR3 coding sequence is TGCAGTGCTAGACTAATCCAAGGGGGGGCTAGCTCCTATAATTCACCCCTCCACTTT.

The V call is TRBV5-1, the J call TRBJ2-2; perhaps TRBD2 as D (6 bases). Trimming cost V 3 bases and J 2 bases, with 14 bases left between them. This CDR3 contains 16 residues. Germline CDR1 reads SGHRS; CDR2 reads YFSETQ. The CDR3 DNA reads TGCGCCAGCAGCTATGTTGCGGGGTTAAACACCGGGGAGCTGTTTTTT. Amino acid sequence: CASSYVAGLNTGELFF. Supplemented by reference TRBV5-1 and TRBJ2-2, the full variable domain reads KAGVTQTPRYLIKTRGQQVTLSCSPISGHRSVSWYQQTPGQGLQFLFEYFSETQRNKGNFPGRFSGRQFSNSRSEMNVSTLELGDSALYLCASSYVAGLNTGELFFGEGSRLTVL.

In this sample, this clonotype turned up many times. This chain connects TRBV7-8 to TRBJ2-5; no reliable D call. CDR3 size: 12 residues. Germline V gives CDR1 SGHVS, CDR2 FQNEAQ. V gave up 5 bases and J gave up 2 bases, with 6 bases separating them. The chain's CDR3 is CASSQRQETQYF. The CDR3, as DNA: TGTGCCAGCAGCCAACGACAAGAGACCCAGTACTTC.

This clonotype was found a few times. CDR3 sequence (DNA): TGCAGTGCTAGCTTCCGTCGGGGCTCTAGCGGATACTACGAGCAGTACTTC. This encodes CSASFRRGSSGYYEQYF. J is TRBJ2-7 and V is TRBV20-1; 7 bases are shared with TRBD2. The junction had 17 bases not matched to a gene; V was cut back by 3 bases and J by 3 bases. Germline assignment: CDR1 DFQATT and CDR2 SNEGSKA (reference sequence). The CDR3 covers 17 residues.

This clonotype was seen a handful of times. The chain couples TRBV7-9 to TRBJ2-5, with D uncertain. The CDR3 length is 13 residues. Germline CDR1 SEHNR, CDR2 FQNEAQ (reference sequence). V lost 1 base and J lost 9, with 12 bases in between. The DNA for the CDR3 is TGTGCCAGCAGCTTAGGCCGGACCGGGTCCCAGTACTTC. Its protein is CASSLGRTGSQYF. Full variable domain (outside the CDR3, taken from reference TRBV7-9 and TRBJ2-5): DTGVSQNPRHKITKRGQNVTFRCDPISEHNRLYWYRQTLGQGPEFLTYFQNEAQLEKSRLLSDRFSAERPKGSFSTLEIQRTEQGDSAMYLCASSLGRTGSQYFGPGTRLLVL.

This clonotype was observed a handful of times. This rearrangement joins TRBV7-8 to TRBJ1-5, with 10 positions matching TRBD1. The length of the CDR3 is 15 residues. Unmatched junction bases numbered 3, after V lost 1 base and J lost 6 bases. Looked up from germline, CDR1 is SGHVS and CDR2 is FQNEAQ. CDR3 nucleotides: TGTGCCAGCAGCTTAGGACAGGGGGCCCCTCAGCCCCAGCATTTT. Amino acid sequence: CASSLGQGAPQPQHF. The complete variable domain, with remaining parts taken from reference TRBV7-8 and TRBJ1-5, reads GAGVSQSPRYKVAKRGQDVALRCDPISGHVSLFWYQQALGQGPEFLTYFQNEAQLDKSGLPSDRFFAERPEGSVSTLKIQRTQQEDSAVYLCASSLGQGAPQPQHFGDGTRLSIL.

The sample holds a few counts of this clonotype. J is TRBJ1-5 and V is TRBV11-2, with 9 bases that match TRBD1. The CDR3 loop spans 15 amino acids. Per the germline V gene, CDR1 is SGHAT and CDR2 is FQNNGV. The ends lost 4 bases at V and 8 bases at J; junction bases unmatched: 9. The CDR3 DNA is TGTGCCAGCAGCTGGACAGGGGTGTCTGGGAAGCCCCAGCATTTT. Protein sequence: CASSWTGVSGKPQHF.

This clonotype was detected a few times. J is TRBJ2-3 and V is TRBV5-1, with D possibly being TRBD1 (6 bases). Germline values: CDR1 SGHRS, CDR2 YFSETQ. CDR3 size: 15 residues. V was shortened by 0 bases and J by 5 bases, with 13 bases between the two germline ends. CDR3 coding DNA: TGCGCCAGCAGCTTGGAGGCAGGGGAGAAAGATACGCAGTATTTT. This encodes CASSLEAGEKDTQYF.

In its sample, this clonotype was seen a few times. V usage is TRBV24-1 and J usage is TRBJ1-5; tentative D call: TRBD1 (5 bases). V lost 4 bases to trimming and J lost 9 bases, with 15 bases between them. The CDR3 runs 14 residues. Germline loops: CDR1 KGHDR, CDR2 SFDVKD. Here the CDR3 DNA reads TGTGCCACCAGTGAGGACGGGACCCAAGGGCCCCAGCATTTT. The encoded protein is CATSEDGTQGPQHF.

The rearrangement joins TRBV7-8 to TRBJ1-1; tentative D call: TRBD1 (6 bases). Looked up from germline, CDR1 is SGHVS and CDR2 is FQNEAQ. CDR3 length: 15 residues. Trimming took 5 bases from V and 1 from J, leaving 14 bases between them. CDR3 sequence (DNA): TGTGCCAGCAGCCAGATAGGGGGGACGAACACTGAAGCTTTCTTT. Its protein is CASSQIGGTNTEAFF.

This clonotype was recorded many times. CDR3 loop: CSAIRGQETQYF. The CDR3 nucleotides are TGCAGCGCCATCAGGGGGCAAGAGACCCAGTACTTC. The chain carries TRBV20-1 and TRBJ2-5; 7 bases agree with TRBD1. CDR1 is DFQATT and CDR2 is SNEGSKA in the germline V gene (reference sequence). There are 12 residues in the CDR3.

This clonotype was found a few times. The gene calls are TRBV7-2 and TRBJ1-1; D is perhaps TRBD1 (6 bases). Germline V lookup: CDR1 SGHTA, CDR2 FQGNSA. V gave up 3 bases and J gave up 7 bases, with 12 bases separating them. This CDR3 spans 13 amino acids. The CDR3 nucleotides read TGTGCCAGCAGCTTGGGACATGTGAGTGAAGCTTTCTTT. This sequence encodes CASSLGHVSEAFF.

This chain uses TRBV10-3 with TRBJ2-5, with 8 bases fitting TRBD2. The CDR3 has 16 amino acids. The junction had 5 bases not matched to a gene; V was cut back by 0 bases and J by 2 bases. Germline V gene lookup returns CDR1 ENHRY and CDR2 SYGVKD. CDR3 in amino acids: CAISESSGTAQETQYF. CDR3 DNA sequence: TGTGCCATCAGTGAGTCTAGCGGGACGGCACAAGAGACCCAGTACTTC.

V usage is TRBV7-2 and J usage is TRBJ2-3, with TRBD2 identical over 8 bases. CDR1 and CDR2 from the germline V gene are SGHTA and FQGNSA. Trimming at V came to 1 base and at J to 1 base, leaving 7 bases not matched to a gene. The CDR3 runs to 17 residues. The CDR3 region has the DNA TGTGCCAGCAGCTTAGGGACTAGCCCCACTGGCACAGATACGCAGTATTTT. Its protein is CASSLGTSPTGTDTQYF.

The chain joins TRBV24-1 to TRBJ2-3; D is unresolved. The ends were cut back, 5 bases at V and 2 bases at J, with 1 base in the middle. The germline V gene has CDR1 KGHDR and CDR2 SFDVKD. The CDR3 loop spans 11 amino acids. CDR3: CATSATDTQYF. The CDR3 DNA is TGTGCCACCAGTGCCACAGATACGCAGTATTTT.

The CDR3 region is CASSYRTSGISV. DNA of the CDR3: TGTGCCAGCAGCTATAGGACTAGCGGGATATCCGTC. The gene calls are TRBV5-6 and TRBJ2-7; TRBD2 matches 12 bases. The germline gives CDR1 SGHDT, CDR2 YYEEEE. This CDR3 region has 12 residues.